This TCR beta chain was sequenced in a study of T cell responses to AZD1222 COVID-19 vaccine. Study outcomes and limitations: Per reports, nearly half of all spike-specific TCRs target regions that are unmutated in variants.

Sequenced by immunoSEQ multiplex PCR; TCRdb stores in-frame clones only, minus some. The sample shows approximately 88,000 clones, approximately 82% of them seen only once. Concerning this clone: Its antigen remains unidentified.

Germline lookup yields CDR1 MNHEY and CDR2 SMNVEV (reference sequence). The ends were cut back, 3 bases at V and 5 bases at J, with 10 bases in the middle. The CDR3 length is 14 residues. Sequenced here: peripheral blood, sampled on day 0 of AZD1222 vaccination. The V and J genes are TRBV27 and TRBJ2-2; possible D gene TRBD1, 6 bases. The TCR comes from an adult in good health. The DNA of the CDR3 is TGTGCCAGCAGTTTCGGACAGCGAACCGGGGAGCTGTTTTTT. It is translated as CASSFGQRTGELFF.